The clone carrying this T cell receptor beta chain was seen many times. Antigen: not known. TCRdb re-called the reads with MiXCR, one entry per CDR3 protein. The table lists some 390,000 distinct CDR3 sequences, less than 20% of them singletons. This entry belongs to a study of T cell repertoires in cytomegalovirus infection. Study-level results: HLA-C-restricted, CMV-specific TCR beta clonotypes were dominant ex vivo. Cumulated frequencies of public TCR beta families served to identify carriers of CMV plus the relevant HLA.

V lost 4 bases and J lost 1, with 10 bases in between. This CDR3 region has 14 residues. Germline V CDR1 and CDR2: SGHTA, FQGNSA. The sequence was obtained from a human donor in good health (CMV status not recorded). Some clones in this sample may be carry-over from other donors' samples. Material: PBMCs. The chain is built from TRBV7-2 and TRBJ1-1; D possibly corresponds to TRBD1 (5 bases). The CDR3 DNA reads TGTGCCAGCAGCTCGGGGGTCTGGAACACTGAAGCTTTCTTT. Its translation: CASSSGVWNTEAFF.